These T cell receptor beta chains were read from a single sample in a study of blood T cell repertoires in COVID-19. Produced via immunoSEQ multiplex PCR; TCRdb's table is partial and in-frame only. The sample shows some 250,000 clones, approximately 86% of them seen only once. Material: peripheral blood. The receptors originated from a woman in her seventies with active or convalescent COVID-19. The CDR3 runs from the conserved cysteine through the conserved F or W. The D gene is left open where the match is weak. The size of a clone is reported for some rows only, either as once, few or many, or as a class for expanded clones.

TRBV10-3	TRBJ2-4	NA	NA	TGTGCCATCAGCCCCAGGGATGGATTGACCAAAAACATTCAGTACTTC	CAISPRDGLTKNIQYF
TRBV10-2	TRBJ2-7	TRBD2	NA	TGCGCCAGCACCCCGTGGATGGGGGGGGGAACCTACGAGCAGTACTTC	CASTPWMGGGTYEQYF
TRBV18	TRBJ1-5	TRBD1	NA	TGTGCCAGCTCACCTAGACAGGGGGACAATCAGCCCCAGCATTTT	CASSPRQGDNQPQHF
TRBV7-9	TRBJ1-2	NA	NA	TGTGCCAGCAGCTTAGAGCAGCGTACATATGGCTACACCTTC	CASSLEQRTYGYTF
TRBV7-9	TRBJ2-7	NA	once	TGTGCCAGCAGCCAGACCTTTAGCAGAGCCTACGAGCAGTACTTC	CASSQTFSRAYEQYF
TRBV20-1	TRBJ2-1	TRBD1	few	TGCAGTGCTAGTGGCGGGACAGGTCTCTACAATGAGCAGTTCTTC	CSASGGTGLYNEQFF
TRBV27	TRBJ1-3	NA	NA	TGTGCCAGCAGCTACCTTGGCTCTGGAAACACCATATATTTT	CASSYLGSGNTIYF
TRBV24-1	TRBJ1-2	NA	NA	TGTGCCACCAGTGTGGGTGACAGGTTCTATGGCTACACCTTC	CATSVGDRFYGYTF
TRBV3-1/TRBV3-2	TRBJ1-2	NA	NA	TGTGCCAGCAGCCAGTTACAGGGAAATGGCTACACCTTC	CASSQLQGNGYTF
TRBV6-5	TRBJ2-5	TRBD1	NA	TGTGCCAGCAGTTATGGGGACAGGGAAGAGACCCAGTACTTC	CASSYGDREETQYF
TRBV11-2	TRBJ1-5	TRBD1	NA	TGTGCCAGCAGCTCTGGGACAGGGGACAATCAGCCCCAGCATTTT	CASSSGTGDNQPQHF
TRBV24-1	TRBJ2-1	TRBD2	NA	TGTGCCACCAGTGATGGTGTTGGACTAGTCAAAAATGAGCAGTTCTTC	CATSDGVGLVKNEQFF
TRBV2	TRBJ2-7	NA	NA	TGTGCCAGCAGTCGGGGATACGAGCAGTACTTC	CASSRGYEQYF
TRBV7-8	TRBJ1-2	NA	NA	TGTGCCAGCAGCTGGGGGAGGGACTATGGCTACACCTTC	CASSWGRDYGYTF
TRBV10-3	TRBJ2-7	TRBD2	NA	TGTGCCATCTCGGGAGGAGGATACGAGCAGTACTTC	CAISGGGYEQYF
TRBV11-2	TRBJ1-6	NA	NA	TGTGCCAGCAGCTTCACGGGGGGGAGTTCACCCCTCCACTTT	CASSFTGGSSPLHF
TRBV7-6	TRBJ2-3	NA	once	TGTGCCAGCAGCTTGGGGGTGGGAGGAGATACGCAGTATTTT	CASSLGVGGDTQYF
TRBV7-2	TRBJ2-7	NA	NA	TGTGCCAGCAGCTTCGCCGGGGAGCAGTACTTC	CASSFAGEQYF
TRBV7-8	TRBJ1-1	NA	NA	TGTGCCAGCAGCTTAGTGGGGGGAAGAACTGAAGCTTTCTTT	CASSLVGGRTEAFF
TRBV7-9	TRBJ1-3	NA	NA	TGTGCCAGCAGCTTACAGGGATCTGGAAACACCATATATTTT	CASSLQGSGNTIYF
TRBV12-3/TRBV12-4	TRBJ1-2	TRBD1	NA	TGTGCCAGCAGCCCCGGACAGGGACAAGGCTACACCTTC	CASSPGQGQGYTF
TRBV25-1	TRBJ2-2	NA	NA	TGTGCCAGCAGTTTATGGACAGATAACACCGGGGAGCTGTTTTTT	CASSLWTDNTGELFF
TRBV6-6	TRBJ2-2	NA	NA	TGTGCCAGCATAGAGGGCACCCTCACCGGGGAGCTGTTTTTT	CASIEGTLTGELFF
TRBV14	TRBJ1-1	NA	NA	TGTGCCAGCAGCCCGATACTTCTAGGTGAAGCTTTCTTT	CASSPILLGEAFF
TRBV27	TRBJ1-3	NA	NA	TGTGCCAGCAGTTTACAGGGTGAATCTGGAAACACCATATATTTT	CASSLQGESGNTIYF
TRBV2	TRBJ1-1	TRBD1	NA	TGTGCCAGCAGTAGTCAAGGGACAGAGAACACTGAAGCTTTCTTT	CASSSQGTENTEAFF
TRBV6-5	TRBJ1-1	NA	once	TGTGCCAGCAGTAGACAGATGAACACTGAAGCTTTCTTT	CASSRQMNTEAFF
TRBV3-1/TRBV3-2	TRBJ2-1	TRBD2	NA	TGTGCCAGCAGTTTGACTAGCGGGGGACGCAATGAGCAGTTCTTC	CASSLTSGGRNEQFF
TRBV29-1	TRBJ2-1	NA	NA	TGCAGCGACTGGACATTCAGCTCCTACAATGAGCAGTTCTTC	CSDWTFSSYNEQFF
TRBV6-6	TRBJ1-4	TRBD1	NA	TGTGCCAGCGAGGAGGGGGCGTCAACTAATGAAAAACTGTTTTTT	CASEEGASTNEKLFF
TRBV7-2	TRBJ1-2	TRBD1	NA	TGTGCCAGCAGCCCAGGGGGGACAGCTTATGGCTACACCTTC	CASSPGGTAYGYTF
TRBV7-9	TRBJ2-7	TRBD1	NA	TGTGCCAGCAGCTCGGCGAGGACAGGTGTATACGAGCAGTACTTC	CASSSARTGVYEQYF
TRBV11-2	TRBJ1-1	NA	once	TGTGCCAGCAGCTTAGATATGAACAGTAAAGCTTTCTTT	CASSLDMNSKAFF
TRBV7-2	TRBJ2-5	TRBD2	NA	TGTGCCAGCAGCTTCCCCTCGGGGGGAGAGACCCAGTACTTC	CASSFPSGGETQYF
TRBV7-8	TRBJ2-3	NA	NA	TGTGCCAGCAGCTTAGATAGTTGGACAGATACGCAGTATTTT	CASSLDSWTDTQYF
TRBV4-1	TRBJ2-2	TRBD1	NA	TGCGCCAGCAGGAGGGGGCTCGACACCGGGGAGCTGTTTTTT	CASRRGLDTGELFF
TRBV20-1	TRBJ2-7	TRBD1	few	TGCAGTGCTAGTTCCGGGACAGGGCCCTACGAGCAGTACTTC	CSASSGTGPYEQYF
TRBV5-1	TRBJ1-5	NA	NA	TGCGCCAGCAGCTTGGCCAGCGCAGTGGATGGACCCCAGCATTTT	CASSLASAVDGPQHF
TRBV19	TRBJ1-1	NA	NA	TGTGCCAGTAGTATATTCCGACAGAGGGGGACTGAAGCTTTCTTT	CASSIFRQRGTEAFF
TRBV9	TRBJ1-2	NA	NA	TGTGCCAGCAGCGTAGAGACAGACTTTGGGGGCTACACCTTC	CASSVETDFGGYTF
TRBV7-2	TRBJ1-2	NA	NA	TGTGCCAGCAGCTTACAGGAAGTTAACTATGGCTACACCTTC	CASSLQEVNYGYTF
TRBV10-3	TRBJ1-1	TRBD1	NA	TGTGCCAGCCGCAGACAGGGAAGGGGCACTGAAGCTTTCTTT	CASRRQGRGTEAFF
TRBV27	TRBJ2-5	TRBD1	NA	TGTGCCAGCAGTCACCCGGGACAGGGGCCGGAGACCCAGTACTTC	CASSHPGQGPETQYF
TRBV24-1	TRBJ2-1	NA	NA	TGTGCCACCAGTGAGGGGGACAAGAACAATGAGCAGTTCTTC	CATSEGDKNNEQFF
TRBV12-3/TRBV12-4	TRBJ2-7	NA	NA	TGTGCCAGCAGCTGGAGGGACGTTCTCAAGCAGTACTTC	CASSWRDVLKQYF
TRBV7-2	TRBJ2-1	NA	NA	TGTGCCAGCAGCCCTGACATAGCCTACAATGAGCAGTTCTTC	CASSPDIAYNEQFF
TRBV7-9	TRBJ2-3	TRBD2	NA	TGTGCCAGCAGCTTAGTAGCGGGGGGCATTCGGGATACGCAGTATTTT	CASSLVAGGIRDTQYF
TRBV5-1	TRBJ1-1	TRBD1	NA	TGCGCCAGCAGCTTTCGACAGGGAAGCACTGAAGCTTTCTTT	CASSFRQGSTEAFF
TRBV24-1	TRBJ2-6	TRBD2	NA	TGTGCCACCAGTGATTCCGGGACTAGTGTCTCTGGGGCCAACGTCCTGACTTTC	CATSDSGTSVSGANVLTF
TRBV14	TRBJ1-2	TRBD1	NA	TGTGCCAGCAGCCAACCCGGGACAGGGAGACATGGCTACACCTTC	CASSQPGTGRHGYTF
TRBV9	TRBJ2-3	NA	NA	TGTGCCAGCAGCGTGACTAGTTTCACAGATACGCAGTATTTT	CASSVTSFTDTQYF
TRBV6-2/TRBV6-3	TRBJ2-1	TRBD1	NA	TGTGCCAGCAGTTCTATACCCGCTGGCGGGACAGGCAGCTACAATGAGCAGTTCTTC	CASSSIPAGGTGSYNEQFF
TRBV11-2	TRBJ1-1	NA	NA	TGTGCCAGCAGCTTAGAGTCAGCAGGGATGAACACTGAAGCTTTCTTT	CASSLESAGMNTEAFF
TRBV20-1	TRBJ1-2	NA	NA	TGCAGTGCCAGTTTGGGGGGCTATGGCTACACCTTC	CSASLGGYGYTF
TRBV4-1	TRBJ2-3	TRBD2	once	TGCGCCAGCAGCCAGCATAACGGGCAGCGGGGGGGCGCGCAGTATTTT	CASSQHNGQRGGAQYF
TRBV19	TRBJ2-7	TRBD1	NA	TGTGCCAGTAGTAGAACCAAACAGGGGGCTTTAAGCTCCTACGAGCAGTACTTC	CASSRTKQGALSSYEQYF
TRBV19	TRBJ1-5	NA	NA	TGTGCCAGTGCTCTGGGCAGTCGGATCGGCAATCAGCCCCAGCATTTT	CASALGSRIGNQPQHF